Below, one T cell receptor beta chain is given with its context. Its antigen is not identified. The CDR3 extends over 14 amino acids. Trimming removed 2 bases from V and 1 base from J; junction bases left unmatched: 2. The germline V gene has CDR1 DFQATT and CDR2 SNEGSKA (reference sequence). The data stem from a study of response to subunit inactivated influenza vaccine. Study-wide findings and caveats: T cells newly recruited by each seasonal influenza vaccination are few, the authors suggested.

One entry per CDR3 protein, called by TCRdb with MiXCR from the RT-PCR reads. Of roughly 460,000 distinct CDR3 sequences detected, 11% appear once; the ten largest clones hold about 12%. The genes are TRBV20-1 and TRBJ2-7, with 10 bases matching TRBD1. The sample here was PBMCs from blood, taken 35 to 45 days after vaccination. The TCR was taken from a man aged 45 to 65 who received an inactivated influenza vaccine. CDR3 residues: CSARLDRGSYEQYF. In DNA, the CDR3 is TGCAGTGCTAGATTGGACAGGGGGTCCTACGAGCAGTACTTC.